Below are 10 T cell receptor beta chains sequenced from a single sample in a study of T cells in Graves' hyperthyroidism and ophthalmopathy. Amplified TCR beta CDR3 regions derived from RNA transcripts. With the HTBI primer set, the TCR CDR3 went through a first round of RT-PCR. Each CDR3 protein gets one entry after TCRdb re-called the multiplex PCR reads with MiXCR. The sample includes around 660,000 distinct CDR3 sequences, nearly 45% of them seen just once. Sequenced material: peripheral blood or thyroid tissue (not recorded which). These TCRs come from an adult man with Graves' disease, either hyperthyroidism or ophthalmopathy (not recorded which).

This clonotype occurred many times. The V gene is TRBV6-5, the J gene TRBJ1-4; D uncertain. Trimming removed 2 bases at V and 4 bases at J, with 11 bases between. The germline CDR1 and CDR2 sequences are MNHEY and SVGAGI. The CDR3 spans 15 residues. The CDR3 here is CASSYALDDNEKLFF. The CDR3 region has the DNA TGTGCCAGCAGTTACGCCCTCGACGATAATGAAAAACTGTTTTTT.

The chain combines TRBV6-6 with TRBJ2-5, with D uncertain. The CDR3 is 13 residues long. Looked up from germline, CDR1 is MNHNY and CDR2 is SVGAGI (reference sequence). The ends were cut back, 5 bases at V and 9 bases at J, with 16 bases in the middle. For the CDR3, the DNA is TGTGCCAGCAGTGATGGACCGGCTGGAGCCCAGTACTTC. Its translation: CASSDGPAGAQYF.

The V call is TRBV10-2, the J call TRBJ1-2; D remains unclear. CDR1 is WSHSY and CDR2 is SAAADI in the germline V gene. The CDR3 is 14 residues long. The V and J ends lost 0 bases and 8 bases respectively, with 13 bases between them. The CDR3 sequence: CASSESSEHSGYTF. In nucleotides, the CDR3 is TGCGCCAGCAGTGAGTCGTCAGAGCATTCGGGCTACACCTTC.

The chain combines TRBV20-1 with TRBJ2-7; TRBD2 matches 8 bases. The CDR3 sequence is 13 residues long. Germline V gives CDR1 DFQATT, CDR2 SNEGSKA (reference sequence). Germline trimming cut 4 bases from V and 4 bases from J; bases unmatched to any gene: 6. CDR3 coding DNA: TGCAGTGCTACCCGGGGGGGGCGTTACGAGCAGTACTTC. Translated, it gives CSATRGGRYEQYF.

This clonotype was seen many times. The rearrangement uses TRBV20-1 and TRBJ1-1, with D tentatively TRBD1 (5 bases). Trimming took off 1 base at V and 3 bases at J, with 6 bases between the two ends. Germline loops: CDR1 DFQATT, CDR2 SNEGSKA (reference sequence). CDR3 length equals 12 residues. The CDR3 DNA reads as TGCAGTGCTAGAGTGGGGGACACTGAAGCTTTCTTT. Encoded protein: CSARVGDTEAFF.

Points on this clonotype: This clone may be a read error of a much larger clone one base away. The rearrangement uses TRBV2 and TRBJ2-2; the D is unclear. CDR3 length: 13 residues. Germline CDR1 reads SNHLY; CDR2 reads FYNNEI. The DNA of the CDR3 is TGTGCCATCAGTGCCCTGAACACCGGGGAGCTGTTTTTT. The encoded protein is CAISALNTGELFF.

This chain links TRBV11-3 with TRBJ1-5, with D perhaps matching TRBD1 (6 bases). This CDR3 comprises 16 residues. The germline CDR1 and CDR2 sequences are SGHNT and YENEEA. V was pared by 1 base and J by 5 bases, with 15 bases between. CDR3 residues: CASSLGQRGPYQPQHF. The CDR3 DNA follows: TGTGCCAGCAGCTTAGGACAGCGGGGGCCTTATCAGCCCCAGCATTTT. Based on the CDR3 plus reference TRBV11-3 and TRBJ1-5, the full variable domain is EAGVVQSPRYKIIEKKQPVAFWCNPISGHNTLYWYLQNLGQGPELLIRYENEEAVDDSQLPKDRFSAERLKGVDSTLKIQPAELGDSAVYLCASSLGQRGPYQPQHFGDGTRLSIL.

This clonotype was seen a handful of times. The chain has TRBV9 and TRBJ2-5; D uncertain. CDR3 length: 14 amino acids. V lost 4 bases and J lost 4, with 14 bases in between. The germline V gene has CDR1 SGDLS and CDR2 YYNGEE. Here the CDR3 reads CASSPGPFGETQYF. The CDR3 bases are TGTGCCAGCAGCCCAGGACCCTTCGGAGAGACCCAGTACTTC.

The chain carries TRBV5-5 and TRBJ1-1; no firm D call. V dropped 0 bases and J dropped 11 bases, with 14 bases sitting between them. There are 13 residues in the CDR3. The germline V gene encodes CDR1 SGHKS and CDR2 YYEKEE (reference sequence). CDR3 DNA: TGTGCCAGCAGCTTGGCGGGGTTAAGTAAGGCTTTCTTT. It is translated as CASSLAGLSKAFF.

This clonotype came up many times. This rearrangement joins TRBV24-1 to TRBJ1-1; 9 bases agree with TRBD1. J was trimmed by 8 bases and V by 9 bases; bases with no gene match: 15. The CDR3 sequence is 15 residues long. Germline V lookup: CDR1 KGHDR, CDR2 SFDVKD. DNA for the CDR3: TGTGCCACCCGGACTAACCGCGAAGGGACAGGGGAAGCTTTCTTT. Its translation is CATRTNREGTGEAFF.